This TCR beta chain was recovered during a study of Ad26.COV2.S vaccination and SARS-CoV-2 variants. This CDR3 spans 15 amino acids. Germline V lookup: CDR1 KGHSH, CDR2 LQKENI. J was trimmed by 4 bases and V by 3 bases; bases with no gene match: 5. Measured with immunoSEQ multiplex PCR; TCRdb has only the in-frame clones, and not every one. The sample holds some 250,000 clones, roughly 88% seen once. Specified treatment: around 19 received Ad26.COV2.S at low or high dose, single or two shots; five or six received placebo; per-sample allocation not given. Samples were taken on day 63 after the first vaccine or placebo injection.

Source: peripheral blood, taken in a trial of Ad26.COV2.S vaccine versus placebo. V is TRBV18 and J is TRBJ2-3, with TRBD2 matching over 9 bases. The receptor's source is a person between 18 and 65 years old who received the Ad26.COV2.S COVID-19 vaccine or a placebo. Written as DNA, the CDR3 is TGTGCCAGCTCACCGATAGCGGGGGTTTCAGATACGCAGTATTTT. As protein: CASSPIAGVSDTQYF.